These T cell receptor beta chains were read from a single sample in a study of CD8 T cells in Susac syndrome. TCRdb reprocessed the immunoSEQ multiplex PCR reads with MiXCR, giving one entry per CDR3 protein. Counted here are about 300,000 distinct CDR3 sequences, 75% to 90% occurring once; the ten biggest clones make up under 0.2%. Sequencing was performed on CD8+ T cells from PBMCs. These receptors were taken from a human donor with multiple sclerosis. CDR3s include the opening cysteine and the closing phenylalanine or tryptophan. A D gene is named only where the DNA matches it firmly. Not all rows give a size; the values are once, few, many and, for expanded clones, a class.

size	V	J	D	CDR3	DNA
NA	TRBV12-3/TRBV12-4	TRBJ1-5	NA	CASSSGTELNQPQHF	TGTGCCAGCAGTTCGGGAACAGAGTTGAATCAGCCCCAGCATTTT
NA	TRBV20-1	TRBJ1-1	NA	CSARVVRVTTEAFF	TGCAGTGCTAGAGTTGTCAGGGTTACCACTGAAGCTTTCTTT
NA	TRBV15	TRBJ2-2	TRBD1	CATSSHRGVYTGELFF	TGTGCCACCAGCAGCCACAGGGGGGTGTACACCGGGGAGCTGTTTTTT
NA	TRBV10-3	TRBJ1-1	NA	CATAGAARDTEAFF	TGTGCCACCGCAGGGGCTGCTAGGGACACTGAAGCTTTCTTT
few	TRBV28	TRBJ2-1	NA	CASSLSLGSSYNEQFF	TGTGCCAGCAGTTTATCTCTGGGGAGCTCCTACAATGAGCAGTTCTTC
NA	TRBV24-1	TRBJ1-5	NA	CATSEPDTGLGNQPQHF	TGTGCCACCAGTGAGCCTGACACAGGGCTGGGTAATCAGCCCCAGCATTTT
NA	TRBV14	TRBJ2-1	NA	CASSQDGLDEFEQFF	TGTGCCAGCAGCCAAGATGGGTTAGATGAATTTGAGCAGTTCTTC
NA	TRBV6-5	TRBJ2-2	NA	CASSYSRLGSQTGGELFF	TGTGCCAGCAGTTACTCGAGACTAGGTTCCCAAACGGGTGGGGAGCTGTTTTTT
NA	TRBV3-1	TRBJ2-1	TRBD2	CASSQVGLEAGNNEQFF	TGTGCCAGCAGCCAAGTGGGACTAGAAGCTGGGAACAATGAGCAGTTCTTC
NA	TRBV6-2/TRBV6-3	TRBJ1-5	NA	CASRKTPYLPQHF	TGTGCCAGCAGGAAAACACCCTACCTTCCCCAGCATTTT
few	TRBV27	TRBJ2-7	NA	CASSLSRAGMYEQYF	TGTGCCAGCAGTTTATCAAGGGCAGGAATGTACGAGCAGTACTTC
NA	TRBV28	TRBJ2-2	TRBD2	CASSLPREADTGELFF	TGTGCCAGCAGTCTTCCGCGGGAGGCGGACACCGGGGAGCTGTTTTTT
NA	TRBV10-3	TRBJ1-1	NA	CAISGIMNTEAFF	TGTGCCATCAGTGGGATTATGAACACTGAAGCTTTCTTT
NA	TRBV7-6	TRBJ2-1	TRBD2	CASSELAGGNEQFF	TGTGCCAGCAGCGAACTAGCGGGGGGGAATGAGCAGTTCTTC
NA	TRBV19	TRBJ2-1	NA	CASSMGVSSYNEQFF	TGTGCCAGTAGTATGGGGGTTAGCTCCTACAATGAGCAGTTCTTC
NA	TRBV19	TRBJ1-2	NA	CASSMSEMVYTF	TGTGCCAGTAGTATGTCAGAAATGGTCTACACCTTC
NA	TRBV12-3/TRBV12-4	TRBJ2-1	TRBD2	CASSSTGLAEYNEQFF	TGTGCCAGCAGTTCCACTGGACTAGCAGAATACAATGAGCAGTTCTTC
NA	TRBV4-1	TRBJ1-2	NA	CASSQVRGTYGYTF	TGCGCCAGCAGCCAAGTTCGAGGGACCTATGGCTACACCTTC
NA	TRBV2	TRBJ1-3	NA	CASRAGLMMDSGNTIYF	TGTGCCAGCAGGGCGGGACTGATGATGGACTCTGGAAACACCATATATTTT
NA	TRBV5-1	TRBJ2-2	NA	CASSFEGHTGELFF	TGCGCCAGCAGCTTTGAAGGGCACACCGGGGAGCTGTTTTTT
once	TRBV19	TRBJ1-2	NA	CASTPFTDSNYGYTF	TGTGCCAGTACCCCCTTCACGGACTCGAACTATGGCTACACCTTC
NA	TRBV5-1	TRBJ2-1	NA	CASSLLSDEQFF	TGCGCCAGCAGCCTACTGTCGGATGAGCAGTTCTTC
NA	TRBV27	TRBJ1-5	NA	CASSAGGNQPQHF	TGTGCCAGCAGTGCGGGGGGCAATCAGCCCCAGCATTTT
few	TRBV7-9	TRBJ2-2	NA	CASSLPNTGELFF	TGTGCCAGTAGCTTGCCCAACACCGGGGAGCTGTTTTTT
NA	TRBV27	TRBJ2-3	NA	CASLPISRPTSTDTQYF	TGTGCCAGTCTCCCTATCTCTCGACCAACTAGCACAGATACGCAGTATTTT
NA	TRBV28	TRBJ2-7	NA	CASSSDKYYEQYF	TGTGCCAGCAGCTCAGACAAGTACTACGAGCAGTACTTC
NA	TRBV3-1	TRBJ2-7	NA	CASSQGGFSYEQYF	TGTGCCAGCAGCCAAGGGGGGTTCTCCTACGAGCAGTACTTC
once	TRBV5-1	TRBJ2-1	TRBD2	CASSFLKSGSNEQFF	TGCGCCAGCAGCTTTTTGAAAAGCGGGAGTAATGAGCAGTTCTTC
NA	TRBV12-5	TRBJ2-3	NA	CASGLWGDTQYF	TGTGCTAGTGGTTTGTGGGGAGATACGCAGTATTTT
few	TRBV4-1	TRBJ2-5	NA	CASSQAPEGIEETQYF	TGCGCCAGCAGCCAAGCCCCGGAGGGTATTGAAGAGACCCAGTACTTC
few	TRBV7-9	TRBJ2-3	TRBD1	CASSSTGGSTDTQYF	TGTGCCAGCAGCTCTACAGGGGGGAGCACAGATACGCAGTATTTT
NA	TRBV10-3	TRBJ2-7	TRBD1	CAIRLQGGTYEQYF	TGTGCCATCAGACTACAGGGGGGAACTTACGAGCAGTACTTC
NA	TRBV27	TRBJ2-7	TRBD2	CASWRGLAGAVAYEQYF	TGTGCCAGCTGGAGGGGACTAGCGGGAGCGGTAGCTTACGAGCAGTACTTC
NA	TRBV2	TRBJ1-4	NA	CASTNTSVEKLFF	TGTGCCAGCACCAACACATCGGTTGAAAAACTGTTTTTT
NA	TRBV30	TRBJ2-1	NA	CAWRVRGGLNEQFF	TGTGCCTGGAGGGTCAGGGGGGGGCTGAATGAGCAGTTCTTC
NA	TRBV10-3	TRBJ2-7	TRBD2	CASLGGAGGEQYF	TGTGCCTCTCTTGGGGGGGCGGGAGGCGAGCAGTACTTC
NA	TRBV3-1	TRBJ1-1	NA	CASSQGGPGEEGTEAFF	TGTGCCAGCAGCCAAGGCGGGCCAGGGGAAGAGGGCACTGAAGCTTTCTTT
few	TRBV6-1	TRBJ2-7	NA	CASSERVGGEQYF	TGTGCCAGCAGTGAGAGGGTCGGGGGAGAGCAGTACTTC
NA	TRBV9	TRBJ2-7	NA	CASSVEVGGGHLPFYEQYF	TGTGCCAGCAGCGTAGAAGTAGGGGGTGGCCACCTCCCTTTCTACGAGCAGTACTTC
NA	TRBV12-3/TRBV12-4	TRBJ1-1	NA	CASSFDREAFF	TGTGCCAGCAGTTTCGATCGTGAAGCTTTCTTT
once	TRBV7-9	TRBJ2-3	TRBD2	CASSQGLVEVTDTQYF	TGTGCCAGCAGCCAAGGACTAGTCGAAGTTACAGATACGCAGTATTTT
NA	TRBV7-8	TRBJ1-5	NA	CASSPGAYSNQPQHF	TGTGCCAGCAGCCCGGGGGCGTATAGCAATCAGCCCCAGCATTTT
NA	TRBV10-3	TRBJ2-1	TRBD2	CAIRNGGAANEQFF	TGTGCCATCAGGAACGGGGGGGCCGCCAATGAGCAGTTCTTC
NA	TRBV12-5	TRBJ2-1	NA	CASGLDLAHEQFF	TGTGCTAGTGGTTTGGATCTAGCCCATGAGCAGTTCTTC